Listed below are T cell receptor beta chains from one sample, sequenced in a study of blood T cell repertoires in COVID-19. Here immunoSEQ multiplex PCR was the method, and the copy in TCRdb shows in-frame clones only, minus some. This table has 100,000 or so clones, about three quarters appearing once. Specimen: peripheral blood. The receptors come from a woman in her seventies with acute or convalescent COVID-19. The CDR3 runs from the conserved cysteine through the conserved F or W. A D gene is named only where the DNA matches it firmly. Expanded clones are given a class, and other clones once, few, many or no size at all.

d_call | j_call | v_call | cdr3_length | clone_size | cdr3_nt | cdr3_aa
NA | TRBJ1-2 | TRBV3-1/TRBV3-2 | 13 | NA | TGTGCCAGCAGCCAAGAAGGAGTCTATGGCTACACCTTC | CASSQEGVYGYTF
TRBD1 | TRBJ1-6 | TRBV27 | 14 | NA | TGTGCCAGCAGTTCGGACAGGGCCAATTCACCCCTCCACTTT | CASSSDRANSPLHF
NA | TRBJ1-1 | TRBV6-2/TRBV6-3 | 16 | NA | TGTGCCAGCAGTTACGGCCTTAATTCAGAATACACTGAAGCTTTCTTT | CASSYGLNSEYTEAFF
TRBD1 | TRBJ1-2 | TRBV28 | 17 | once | TGTGCCAGCAGTTTATTTCGGAGACAGGGAGTCGTGAATGGCTACACCTTC | CASSLFRRQGVVNGYTF
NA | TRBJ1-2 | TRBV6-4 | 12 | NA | TGTGCCAGCAGTGAAGGCAGGGGAGGCTACACCTTC | CASSEGRGGYTF
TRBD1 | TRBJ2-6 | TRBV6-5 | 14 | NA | TGTGCCAGCCAGGGGGCAGGCGGGGCCAACGTCCTGACTTTC | CASQGAGGANVLTF
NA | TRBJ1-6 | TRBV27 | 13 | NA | TGTGCCAGCAGTTTGCAGGGAGGGTCACCCCTCCACTTT | CASSLQGGSPLHF
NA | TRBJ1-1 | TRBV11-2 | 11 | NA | TGTGCCAGCAGCCCGGGTGCTGAAGCTTTCTTT | CASSPGAEAFF
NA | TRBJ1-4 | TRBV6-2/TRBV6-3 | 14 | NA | TGTGCCAGCAGCGGACGGGGGACGAGGGAAAAACTGTTTTTT | CASSGRGTREKLFF
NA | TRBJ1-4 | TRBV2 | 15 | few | TGTGCCAGCAGCATCCGGGAACCCCGAGGTGAAAAACTGTTTTTT | CASSIREPRGEKLFF
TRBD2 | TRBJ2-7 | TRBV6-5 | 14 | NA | TGTGCCAGCAGTTCCCTAGCGGGGGTATACGAGCAGTACTTC | CASSSLAGVYEQYF
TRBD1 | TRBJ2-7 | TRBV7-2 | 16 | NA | TGTGCCAGCAGCTTAGTAGGGACAGGAGCCAGTCGGGGCCAGTACTTC | CASSLVGTGASRGQYF
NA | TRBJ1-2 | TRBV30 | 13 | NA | TGTGCCTGGAGTGTACGGACAAAGGATGGCTACACCTTC | CAWSVRTKDGYTF
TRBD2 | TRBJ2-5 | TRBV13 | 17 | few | TGTGCCAGCAGCCCGGGACTAGCGGAGATTTTGGAAGAGACCCAGTACTTC | CASSPGLAEILEETQYF